This T cell receptor (beta chain) is from a study of blood T cell repertoires in COVID-19. About the study: Sites across the United States, Italy and Spain contributed samples from acute and convalescent COVID-19.

Some clones are missing from TCRdb's copy, which holds only in-frame ones; the method was immunoSEQ multiplex PCR. The data contain approximately 300,000 clones, roughly 90% of them singletons. There are 11 residues in the CDR3. V was trimmed by 7 bases and J by 4 bases, leaving 10 bases between them. Looked up from germline, CDR1 is DFQATT and CDR2 is SNEGSKA (reference sequence). This chain uses TRBV20-1 with TRBJ1-2, with D possibly matching TRBD1 (5 bases). The specimen sequenced was PBMCs or T cells enriched from blood (not recorded which). The clonotype originates from a woman aged 30 to 39 who had recovered from COVID-19. CDR3 nucleotides: TGCAGTGTTACGACAGTCTATGGCTACACCTTC. Its translation: CSVTTVYGYTF.